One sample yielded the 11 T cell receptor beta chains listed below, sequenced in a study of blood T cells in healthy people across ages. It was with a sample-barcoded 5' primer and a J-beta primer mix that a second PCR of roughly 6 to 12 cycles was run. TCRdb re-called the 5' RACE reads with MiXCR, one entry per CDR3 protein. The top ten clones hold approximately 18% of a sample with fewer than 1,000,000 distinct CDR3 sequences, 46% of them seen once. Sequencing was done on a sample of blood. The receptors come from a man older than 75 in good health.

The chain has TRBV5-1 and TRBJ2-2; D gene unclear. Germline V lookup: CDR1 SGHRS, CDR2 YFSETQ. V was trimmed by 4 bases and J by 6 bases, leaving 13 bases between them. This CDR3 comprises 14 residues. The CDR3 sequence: CASSPPDRAGELFF. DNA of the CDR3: TGCGCCAGCAGCCCTCCGGATCGGGCCGGGGAGCTGTTTTTT.

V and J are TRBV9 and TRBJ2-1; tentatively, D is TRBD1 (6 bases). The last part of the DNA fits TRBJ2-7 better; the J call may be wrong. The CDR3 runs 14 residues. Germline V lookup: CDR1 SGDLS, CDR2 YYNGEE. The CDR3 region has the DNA TGTGCCAGCAGCGTGAGGTCTAGGGACAATGAGCAGTACTTC. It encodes CASSVRSRDNEQYF.

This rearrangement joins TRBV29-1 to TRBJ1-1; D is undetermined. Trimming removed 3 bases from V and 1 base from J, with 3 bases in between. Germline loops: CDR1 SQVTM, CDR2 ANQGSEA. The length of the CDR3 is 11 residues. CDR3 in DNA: TGCAGCGTTGACCAGAACACTGAAGCTTTCTTT. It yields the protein CSVDQNTEAFF.

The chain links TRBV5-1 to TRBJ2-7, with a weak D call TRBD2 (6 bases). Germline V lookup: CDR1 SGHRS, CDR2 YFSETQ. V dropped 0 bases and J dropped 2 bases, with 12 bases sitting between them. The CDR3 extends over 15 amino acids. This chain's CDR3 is CASSLGASEAYEQYF. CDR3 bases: TGCGCCAGCAGCTTGGGGGCTAGCGAAGCCTACGAGCAGTACTTC. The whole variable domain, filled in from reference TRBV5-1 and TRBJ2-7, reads KAGVTQTPRYLIKTRGQQVTLSCSPISGHRSVSWYQQTPGQGLQFLFEYFSETQRNKGNFPGRFSGRQFSNSRSEMNVSTLELGDSALYLCASSLGASEAYEQYFGPGTRLTVT.

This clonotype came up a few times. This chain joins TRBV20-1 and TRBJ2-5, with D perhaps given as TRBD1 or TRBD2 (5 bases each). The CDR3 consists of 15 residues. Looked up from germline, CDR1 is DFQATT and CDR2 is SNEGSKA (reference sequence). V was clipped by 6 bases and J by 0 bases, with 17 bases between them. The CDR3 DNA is TGCAGTGCCGAATCCGAGGGGAGCTACCAAGAGACCCAGTACTTC. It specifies CSAESEGSYQETQYF.

CDR3 coding DNA: TGTGCCAGCAGTGTCTCGCAATATAATTCACCCCTCCACTTT. Amino acid sequence: CASSVSQYNSPLHF. The V and J genes are TRBV25-1 and TRBJ1-6; no definite D call. With 4 bases removed from V and 4 bases from J, the gap between germline ends came to 8 bases. The CDR3 spans 14 residues. Germline CDR1 and CDR2: MGHDK and SYGVNS.

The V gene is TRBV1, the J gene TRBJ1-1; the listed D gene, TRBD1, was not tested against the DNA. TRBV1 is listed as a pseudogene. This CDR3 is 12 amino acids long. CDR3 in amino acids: CTSTTGDAEAFF. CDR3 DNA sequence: TGCACCAGCACGACAGGAGATGCTGAAGCTTTCTTT.

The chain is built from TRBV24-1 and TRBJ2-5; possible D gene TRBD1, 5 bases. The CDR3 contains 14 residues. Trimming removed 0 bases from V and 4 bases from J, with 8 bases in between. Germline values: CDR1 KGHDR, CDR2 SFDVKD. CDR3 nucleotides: TGTGCCACCAGTGATTTGGCCCAGGGAGAGACCCAGTACTTC. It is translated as CATSDLAQGETQYF.

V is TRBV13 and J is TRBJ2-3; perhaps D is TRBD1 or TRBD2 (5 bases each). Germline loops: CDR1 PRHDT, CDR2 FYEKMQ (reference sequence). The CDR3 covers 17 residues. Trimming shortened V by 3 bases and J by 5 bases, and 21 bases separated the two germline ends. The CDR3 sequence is CASSLFAGTTILDTQYF. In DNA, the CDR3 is TGTGCCAGCAGCTTGTTTGCCGGGACCACTATTTTAGATACGCAGTATTTT.

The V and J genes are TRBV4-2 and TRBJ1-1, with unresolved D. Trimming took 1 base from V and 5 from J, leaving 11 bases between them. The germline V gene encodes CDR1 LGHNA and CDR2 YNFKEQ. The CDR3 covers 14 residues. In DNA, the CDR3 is TGTGCCAGCAGCCAAGGGAGCGCCGGGACTGAAGCTTTCTTT. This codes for CASSQGSAGTEAFF.

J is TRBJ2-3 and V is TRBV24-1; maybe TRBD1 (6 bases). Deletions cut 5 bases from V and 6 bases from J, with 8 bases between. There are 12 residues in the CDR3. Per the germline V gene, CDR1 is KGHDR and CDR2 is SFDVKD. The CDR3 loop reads CATSVRGDTQYF. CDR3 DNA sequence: TGTGCCACCAGTGTTAGGGGGGATACGCAGTATTTT.